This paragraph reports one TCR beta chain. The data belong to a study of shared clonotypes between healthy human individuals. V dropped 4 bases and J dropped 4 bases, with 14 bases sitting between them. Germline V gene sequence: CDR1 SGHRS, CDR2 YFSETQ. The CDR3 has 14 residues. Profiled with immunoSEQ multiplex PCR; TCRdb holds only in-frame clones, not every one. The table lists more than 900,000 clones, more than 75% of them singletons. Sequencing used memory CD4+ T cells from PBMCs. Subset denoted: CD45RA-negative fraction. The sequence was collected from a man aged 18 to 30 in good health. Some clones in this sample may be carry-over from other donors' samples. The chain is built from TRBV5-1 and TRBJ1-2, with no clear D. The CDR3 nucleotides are TGCGCCAGCAGCCTGGAGGGAGGGCCCTATGGCTACACCTTC. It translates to CASSLEGGPYGYTF.